This T cell receptor (beta chain) was sequenced during a study of T cells expressing NK-cell markers. CDR1 SNHLY and CDR2 FYNNEI come from the germline V gene. This CDR3 has 11 residues. Following a re-call of the 5' RACE reads, TCRdb has one entry per CDR3 protein and lacks DNA. The sample has 350,000 to 450,000 distinct CDR3 sequences. The receptor's source is a man aged 18 to 69 in good health. The sample taken for sequencing was blood T cells: a sorted CD56 or NKG2C T cell subset, CD4+ or CD8+ T cells, or bulk PBMC T cells (not recorded which). The chain uses TRBV2 and TRBJ2-5. This CDR3 is CASRNGETQYF.